The 12 T cell receptor beta chains given below trace back to one sample, sequenced in a study of beta chain features in type 1 diabetes. Expressed TCRB transcripts were sequenced after all isolated RNA was converted to cDNA. Assay used: immunoSEQ multiplex PCR; TCRdb lists only in-frame clones, some missing. The profile covers about 150,000 clones, with roughly 8% appearing a single time and about 0.95% taken by the ten largest. No antigen has been identified for these receptors. Broader study findings: Type 1 diabetes patients had moderately but significantly shorter TCRB CDR3s in all four CD4+ subsets.

The sample was central memory CD4+ T cells from blood. These receptors were obtained from a middle-aged woman with type 1 diabetes.

This clone was detected a few times. The chain recombines TRBV6-5 with TRBJ2-1, with TRBD2 matching over 10 bases. The CDR3 consists of 15 residues. Trimming took 7 bases from V and 10 from J; bases not matched to a gene: 13. CDR1 is MNHEY and CDR2 is SVGAGI in the germline V gene. The DNA for the CDR3 is TGTGCCAGCACCTCGACTAGCGGGCCTTTACGGGAGCAGTTCTTC. It yields the protein CASTSTSGPLREQFF.

At least ten counts were recorded for this clone. This rearrangement joins TRBV5-6 to TRBJ2-1; TRBD2 is a possible D gene (5 bases). Germline V CDR1 and CDR2: SGHDT, YYEEEE. This CDR3 has 14 residues. V was pared by 0 bases and J by 9 bases, with 13 bases between. The DNA of the CDR3 is TGTGCCAGCAGCTTGGTACGCCTAGCTTTTGAGCAGTTCTTC. It codes for CASSLVRLAFEQFF.

This clone has just a few counts. The CDR3 reads CASSLWGPPSGYTF. CDR3 sequence (DNA): TGTGCCAGCAGTTTATGGGGGCCGCCGAGTGGCTACACCTTC. The rearrangement joins TRBV28 to TRBJ1-2; possible D gene TRBD1, 5 bases. The V gene lost 0 bases and the J gene lost 7 bases, with 12 bases spanning the gap. This CDR3 contains 14 residues. CDR1 is MDHEN and CDR2 is SYDVKM in the germline V gene.

This chain connects TRBV7-9 to TRBJ1-2; D uncertain. The V end was cut by 4 bases, the J end by 6 bases, with 9 bases between. The CDR3 has 12 amino acids. CDR1 SEHNR and CDR2 FQNEAQ come from the germline V gene (reference sequence). CDR3 loop: CASSSVRDGYTF. In nucleotides, the CDR3 is TGTGCCAGCAGCTCCGTGCGGGATGGCTACACCTTC.

The sample holds a few counts of this clone. The chain carries TRBV29-1 and TRBJ1-1; 10 positions match TRBD1. The CDR3 has 12 amino acids. With V trimmed by 6 bases and J by 5 bases, 3 bases remained unmatched. CDR1 is SQVTM, CDR2 ANQGSEA, per germline. In DNA, the CDR3 is TGCAGCGTCGACAGGGGGCAGACTGAAGCTTTCTTT. It is translated as CSVDRGQTEAFF.

This chain uses TRBV18 with TRBJ1-5; TRBD1 agrees at 9 bases. J gave up 3 bases and V 6 bases, and 6 bases lay outside the gene matches. The CDR3 covers 15 residues. The germline gives CDR1 KGHSH, CDR2 LQKENI. The CDR3 loop is CASSSGQGYNQPQHF. The DNA of the CDR3 is TGTGCCAGCTCCTCGGGACAGGGATACAATCAGCCCCAGCATTTT.

The table lists this clone with a few counts. V is TRBV7-6 and J is TRBJ2-7, with TRBD1 matching over 7 bases. V trimming: 4 bases; J trimming: 7 bases; junction bases outside the gene matches: 7. Germline CDR1 SGHVS, CDR2 FNYEAQ. The CDR3 has 13 residues. Here the CDR3 DNA reads TGTGCCAGCAGCTCCGACAGGGAAGGGGAGCAGTACTTC. It yields the protein CASSSDREGEQYF. Supplemented by reference TRBV7-6 and TRBJ2-7, the full variable domain reads GAGVSQSPRYKVTKRGQDVALRCDPISGHVSLYWYRQALGQGPEFLTYFNYEAQQDKSGLPNDRFSAERPEGSISTLTIQRTEQRDSAMYRCASSSDREGEQYFGPGTRLTVT.

This rearrangement joins TRBV9 to TRBJ1-1; D not certain. The CDR3 sequence is 13 residues long. CDR1 and CDR2 (germline): SGDLS, YYNGEE. V was shortened by 1 base and J by 3 bases, with 7 bases between the two germline ends. The CDR3 DNA reads as TGTGCCAGCAGCGTAAATCGGGACACTGAAGCTTTCTTT. It translates to CASSVNRDTEAFF.

This clone was counted between two and nine times. V gene TRBV7-8 combines with J gene TRBJ1-5; D uncertain. V lost 1 base and J 7 bases, leaving 8 bases between the germline ends. Per the germline V gene, CDR1 is SGHVS and CDR2 is FQNEAQ. The CDR3 extends over 13 amino acids. The CDR3 reads CASSLEWRQPQHF. The CDR3 DNA reads as TGTGCCAGCAGCTTAGAATGGCGGCAGCCCCAGCATTTT.

This clone was counted many times. CDR3 coding DNA: TGTGCCAGCAGTTCGGGGACAATCTACGAGCAGTACTTC. Its protein is CASSSGTIYEQYF. The chain couples TRBV27 to TRBJ2-7; a possible D gene is TRBD1 (6 bases). The CDR3 covers 13 residues. Trimming pared 4 bases from V and 3 bases from J, leaving 10 bases between. Germline V gene lookup returns CDR1 MNHEY and CDR2 SMNVEV (reference sequence).

The V call is TRBV10-3, the J call TRBJ1-2, with 10 bases fitting TRBD1. This CDR3 comprises 14 residues. The germline V gene has CDR1 ENHRY and CDR2 SYGVKD. After removal of 8 bases from V and 5 bases from J, the junction contained 8 bases not matched to a gene. The CDR3 region has the DNA TGTGCCATCGCCGCCGGGACAGGGGTTTATGGCTACACCTTC. Its protein product is CAIAAGTGVYGYTF.

Only a few counts were recorded for this clone. The chain combines TRBV7-2 with TRBJ1-5; D is unresolved. The CDR3 totals 14 residues. The V gene's germline CDR1 is SGHTA and CDR2 FQGNSA. Trimming shortened V by 6 bases and J by 7 bases, and 16 bases separated the two germline ends. This CDR3 reads CASSSAPRGQPQHF. In nucleotides, the CDR3 is TGTGCCAGCAGTTCGGCCCCCCGCGGCCAGCCCCAGCATTTT.